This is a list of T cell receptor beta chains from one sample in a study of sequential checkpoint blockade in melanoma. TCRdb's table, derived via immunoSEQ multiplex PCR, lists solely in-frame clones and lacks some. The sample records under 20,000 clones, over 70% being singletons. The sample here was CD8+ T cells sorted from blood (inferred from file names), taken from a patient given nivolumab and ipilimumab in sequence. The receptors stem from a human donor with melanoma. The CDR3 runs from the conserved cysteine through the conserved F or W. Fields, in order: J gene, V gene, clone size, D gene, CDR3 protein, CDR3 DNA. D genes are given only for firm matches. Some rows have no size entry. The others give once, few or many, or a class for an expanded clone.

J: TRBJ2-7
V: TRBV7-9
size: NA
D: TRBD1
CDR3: CASSSSGTGIEQYF
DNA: TGTGCCAGCAGCTCCTCCGGGACAGGAATCGAGCAGTACTTC

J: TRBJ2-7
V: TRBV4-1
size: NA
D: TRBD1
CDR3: CASSLDRAYEQYF
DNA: TGCGCCAGCAGCCTCGACAGGGCCTACGAGCAGTACTTC

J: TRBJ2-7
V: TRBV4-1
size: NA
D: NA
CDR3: CASSQEAGREIIAYEQYF
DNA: TGCGCCAGCAGCCAAGAGGCGGGTAGGGAGATAATAGCCTACGAGCAGTACTTC

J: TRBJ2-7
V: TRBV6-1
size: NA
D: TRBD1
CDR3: CASSALPGQGYEQYF
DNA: TGTGCCAGCAGTGCACTCCCTGGACAGGGCTACGAGCAGTACTTC

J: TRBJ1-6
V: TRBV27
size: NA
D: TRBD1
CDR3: CASSPTSPTGVDSPLHF
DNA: TGTGCCAGCAGTCCAACCTCACCTACAGGGGTGGATTCACCCCTCCACTTT

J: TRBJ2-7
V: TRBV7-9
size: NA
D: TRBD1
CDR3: CASSQSRDRGFEQYF
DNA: TGTGCCAGCAGCCAAAGCCGGGACAGGGGTTTCGAGCAGTACTTC

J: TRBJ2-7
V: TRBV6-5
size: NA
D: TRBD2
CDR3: CASSLAGGPGEQYF
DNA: TGTGCCAGCAGTTTGGCGGGAGGGCCAGGGGAGCAGTACTTC

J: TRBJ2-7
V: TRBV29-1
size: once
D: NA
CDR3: CSVESQGFPSYEQYF
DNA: TGCAGCGTTGAAAGCCAGGGATTCCCCTCCTACGAGCAGTACTTC

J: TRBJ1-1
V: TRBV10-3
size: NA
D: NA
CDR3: CAISESRTAEAFF
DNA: TGTGCCATCAGTGAGTCGAGGACAGCTGAAGCTTTCTTT

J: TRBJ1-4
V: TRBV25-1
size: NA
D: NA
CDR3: CASSTNSNEKLFF
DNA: TGTGCCAGCAGCACCAACAGTAATGAAAAACTGTTTTTT

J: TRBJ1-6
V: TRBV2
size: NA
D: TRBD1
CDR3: CAQGEDVVETYKNSPLHF
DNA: TGTGCACAGGGGGAGGACGTCGTTGAAACGTACAAGAATTCACCCCTCCACTTT

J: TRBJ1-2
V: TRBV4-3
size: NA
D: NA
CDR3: CASSQDNGGPYGYTF
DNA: TGCGCCAGCAGCCAAGATAACGGGGGACCCTATGGCTACACCTTC

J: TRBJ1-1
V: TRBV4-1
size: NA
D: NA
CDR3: CASSQVVNTEAFF
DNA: TGCGCCAGCAGCCAAGTTGTGAACACCGAAGCTTTCTTT

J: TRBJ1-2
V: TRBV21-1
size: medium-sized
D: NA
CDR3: CASSTTTGSRLYTF
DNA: TGTGCCAGCAGCACAACGACAGGGTCCCGACTCTACACCTTC

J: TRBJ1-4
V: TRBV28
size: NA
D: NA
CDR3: CASSLLGVATNEKLFF
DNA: TGTGCCAGCAGTTTATTAGGGGTGGCAACTAATGAAAAACTGTTTTTT

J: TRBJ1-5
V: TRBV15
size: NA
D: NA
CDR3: CATSRQGDQPQHF
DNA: TGTGCCACCAGCAGGCAGGGTGATCAGCCCCAGCATTTT

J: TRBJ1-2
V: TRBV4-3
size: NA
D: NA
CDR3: CASSQDRDFFYGYTF
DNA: TGCGCCAGCAGCCAAGATCGCGACTTCTTCTATGGCTACACCTTC

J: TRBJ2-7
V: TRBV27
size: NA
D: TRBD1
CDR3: CASSLSGTGVYEQYF
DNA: TGTGCCAGCAGTTTATCGGGGACAGGGGTCTACGAGCAGTACTTC

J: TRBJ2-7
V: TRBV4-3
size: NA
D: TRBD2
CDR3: CASSQGFTSGQISYEQYF
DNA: TGCGCCAGCAGCCAAGGATTCACTAGCGGACAAATCTCCTACGAGCAGTACTTC

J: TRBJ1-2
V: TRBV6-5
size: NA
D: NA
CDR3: CASSYDSYGYTF
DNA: TGTGCCAGCAGTTATGACAGTTATGGCTACACCTTC

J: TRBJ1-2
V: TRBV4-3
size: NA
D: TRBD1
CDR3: CASSQVGQEFYGYTF
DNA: TGCGCCAGCAGCCAAGTGGGACAGGAGTTCTATGGCTACACCTTC

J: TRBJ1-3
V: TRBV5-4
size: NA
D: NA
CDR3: CASSLDGGVVGNTIYF
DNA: TGTGCCAGCAGCTTGGATGGGGGGGTCGTTGGAAACACCATATATTTT

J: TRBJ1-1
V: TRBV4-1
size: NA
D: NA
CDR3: CASSQGPNPGQNTEAFF
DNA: TGCGCCAGCAGCCAAGGTCCTAACCCGGGTCAGAACACTGAAGCTTTCTTT

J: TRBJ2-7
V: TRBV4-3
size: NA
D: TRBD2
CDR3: CASSLGLAGSYEQYF
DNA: TGCGCCAGCAGCTTGGGGCTAGCGGGATCCTACGAGCAGTACTTC

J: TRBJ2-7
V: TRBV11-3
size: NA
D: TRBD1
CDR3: CASSLEGLRGPPREQYF
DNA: TGTGCCAGCAGCTTAGAGGGGCTCAGGGGGCCCCCCCGCGAGCAGTACTTC

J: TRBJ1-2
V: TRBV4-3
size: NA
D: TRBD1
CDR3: CASSQGWGQGRKDYGYTF
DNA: TGCGCCAGCAGCCAAGGCTGGGGACAGGGGCGCAAGGACTATGGCTACACCTTC

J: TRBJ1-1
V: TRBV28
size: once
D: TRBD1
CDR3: CASSTTSGQFVEAFF
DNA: TGTGCCAGCAGTACGACTTCGGGACAGTTCGTTGAAGCTTTCTTT

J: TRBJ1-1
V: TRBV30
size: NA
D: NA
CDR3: CAWSVSGGTEAFF
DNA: TGTGCCTGGAGTGTATCGGGGGGCACTGAAGCTTTCTTT

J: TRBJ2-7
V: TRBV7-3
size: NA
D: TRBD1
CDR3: CASSPTGGQIFYEQYF
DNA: TGTGCCAGCAGCCCCACTGGGGGACAGATCTTCTACGAGCAGTACTTC

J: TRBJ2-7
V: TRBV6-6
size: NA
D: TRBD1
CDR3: CASSLPDRGGGEQYF
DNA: TGTGCCAGCAGCCTCCCGGACAGGGGTGGCGGCGAGCAGTACTTC

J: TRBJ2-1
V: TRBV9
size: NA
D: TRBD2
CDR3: CASSGSGRPPSYNEQFF
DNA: TGTGCCAGCAGCGGGAGCGGGAGGCCTCCGTCCTACAATGAGCAGTTCTTC

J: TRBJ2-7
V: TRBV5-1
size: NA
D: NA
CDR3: CASSLGIYREISYEQYF
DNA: TGCGCCAGCAGCTTGGGGATTTACAGGGAGATCTCCTACGAGCAGTACTTC

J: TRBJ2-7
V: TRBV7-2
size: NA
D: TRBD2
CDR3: CASSSWTSEIYEQYF
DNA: TGTGCCAGCAGCTCCTGGACTAGCGAGATCTACGAGCAGTACTTC

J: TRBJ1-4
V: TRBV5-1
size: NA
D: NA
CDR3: CASSFGRGDEKLFF
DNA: TGCGCCAGCAGCTTCGGACGGGGGGATGAAAAACTGTTTTTT

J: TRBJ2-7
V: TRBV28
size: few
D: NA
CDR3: CASSLVAAGHEQYF
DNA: TGTGCCAGCAGTTTAGTCGCGGCCGGCCACGAGCAGTACTTC

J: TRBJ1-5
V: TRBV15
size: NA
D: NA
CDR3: CATSLNSNQPQHF
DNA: TGTGCCACCAGCTTAAATAGCAATCAGCCCCAGCATTTT

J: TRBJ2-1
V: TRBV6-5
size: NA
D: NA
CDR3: CASSYSTPYNEQFF
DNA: TGTGCCAGCAGTTACTCGACTCCCTACAATGAGCAGTTCTTC

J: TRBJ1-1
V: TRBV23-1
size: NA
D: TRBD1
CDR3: CASSTPGTGWTEAFF
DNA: TGCGCCAGCAGTACTCCCGGGACAGGGTGGACTGAAGCTTTCTTT

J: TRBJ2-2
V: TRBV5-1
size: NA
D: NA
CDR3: CASSGGTGNTGELFF
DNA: TGCGCCAGCAGCGGAGGGACGGGAAACACCGGGGAGCTGTTTTTT

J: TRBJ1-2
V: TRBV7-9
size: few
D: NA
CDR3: CASSLGRGFGAYGYTF
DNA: TGTGCCAGCAGCTTAGGTCGGGGTTTTGGAGCCTATGGCTACACCTTC

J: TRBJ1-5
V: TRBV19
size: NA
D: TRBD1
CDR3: CASSIGTDNQPQHF
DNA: TGTGCCAGTAGTATTGGGACAGATAACCAGCCCCAGCATTTT

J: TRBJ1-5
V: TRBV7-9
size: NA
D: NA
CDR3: CASSLGGDQPQHF
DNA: TGTGCCAGCAGCTTAGGGGGGGATCAGCCCCAGCATTTT